Described below is a single T cell receptor (beta chain) sequence and its context. This entry comes from a study of cytotoxic CD8 clonotypes in ibrutinib-treated CLL. Study summary: Sample averages reached about 250,000 productive templates and over 85,000 productive rearrangements.

With sequencing, the targeted depth ranged from 1 in 200,000 to 1 in 1 million T cells. Data came from immunoSEQ multiplex PCR; TCRdb stores just in-frame clones and leaves some out. The sample contains tens of thousands of clones, 68% of which appear only once. The germline V gene has CDR1 SGHDT and CDR2 YYEEEE. This CDR3 region has 13 residues. The ends were cut back, 4 bases at V and 5 bases at J, with 12 bases in the middle. The origin of this receptor is a human donor with chronic lymphocytic leukemia. The chain uses TRBV5-6 and TRBJ1-1; maybe TRBD1 (5 bases). The sample consisted of PBMCs, taken after 24 months of ibrutinib treatment. CDR3 nucleotide sequence: TGTGCCAGCAGCGACGGGGGAACAACTGAAGCTTTCTTT. Amino acid sequence: CASSDGGTTEAFF. Based on the CDR3 plus reference TRBV5-6 and TRBJ1-1, the full variable domain is DAGVTQSPTHLIKTRGQQVTLRCSPKSGHDTVSWYQQALGQGPQFIFQYYEEEERQRGNFPDRFSGHQFPNYSSELNVNALLLGDSALYLCASSDGGTTEAFFGQGTRLTVV.